A selection of T cell receptor beta chains follows, all from one sample in a study of technical replicates of blood from a few donors. Method: immunoSEQ multiplex PCR; TCRdb's copy keeps in-frame clones and lacks some. The repertoire has over 75,000 clones, about 97% of them found once; the top ten carry around 0.28%. Input material: T cells isolated from PBMCs. Receptors originate from a human donor in good health. Each CDR3 is given with its conserved first and last residue. Fields, in order: V gene, clone size, CDR3 length, CDR3 protein. Clone size is not always given. Where it is, it says once, few, many or a class for expanded clones.

V: TRBV2
size: once
length: 14
CDR3: CASILASSGNTIYF

V: TRBV12-5
size: NA
length: 16
CDR3: CASGPGDLTLGGELFF

V: TRBV29-1
size: NA
length: 14
CDR3: CSVEQPQGWETQYF

V: TRBV29-1
size: NA
length: 15
CDR3: CSVGSQGATNEKLFF

V: TRBV7-3
size: NA
length: 13
CDR3: CASSLDRTDTQYF

V: TRBV9
size: NA
length: 17
CDR3: CASSGGIWAGGADTQYF

V: TRBV10-3
size: NA
length: 14
CDR3: CASHVGGANTEAFF

V: TRBV7-9
size: NA
length: 11
CDR3: CASTVAGELFF

V: TRBV6-5
size: NA
length: 13
CDR3: CASSQGARTEAFF

V: TRBV5-1
size: NA
length: 14
CDR3: CASSFQGAYNEQFF

V: TRBV6-5
size: NA
length: 13
CDR3: CASSYGLPTEQFF

V: TRBV28
size: once
length: 17
CDR3: CASSLWDYSIIGDEQFF

V: TRBV5-1
size: NA
length: 17
CDR3: CASSLDDRGWVNTEAFF

V: TRBV4-1
size: NA
length: 17
CDR3: CASSQGGLAVNTGELFF

V: TRBV9
size: few
length: 17
CDR3: CASSVAPLSGPLNEQFF

V: TRBV11-2
size: NA
length: 18
CDR3: CASSHLDRPSFQNTEAFF

V: TRBV11-3
size: NA
length: 15
CDR3: CASSVVGAGSDTQYF

V: TRBV5-6
size: NA
length: 15
CDR3: CASSQTGQGNQPQHF

V: TRBV25-1
size: once
length: 17
CDR3: CASSELGLAGLQETQYF

V: TRBV5-6
size: NA
length: 14
CDR3: CASSRGTGFYEQYF

V: TRBV27
size: NA
length: 14
CDR3: CASSWGLGRYEQYF

V: TRBV9
size: once
length: 13
CDR3: CASSKTSGTEQYF

V: TRBV27
size: NA
length: 15
CDR3: CASSLSPREGQPQHF

V: TRBV6-1
size: NA
length: 12
CDR3: CASRQGGTEAFF

V: TRBV28
size: NA
length: 15
CDR3: CASSLYISGSSEQYF

V: TRBV7-3
size: NA
length: 14
CDR3: CASSLTGVNTEAFF

V: TRBV4-3
size: NA
length: 15
CDR3: CASSRAEHGVGGYTF

V: TRBV29-1
size: NA
length: 13
CDR3: CSVGAETNYGYTF

V: TRBV19
size: NA
length: 19
CDR3: CASSIDGQGANRANYGYTF

V: TRBV27
size: NA
length: 15
CDR3: CASSLSAPTYNEQFF

V: TRBV9
size: NA
length: 15
CDR3: CASSVANAGVIEQFF

V: TRBV19
size: NA
length: 10
CDR3: CASTGLVAFF

V: TRBV19
size: NA
length: 13
CDR3: CASSIGRAGELFF

V: TRBV5-1
size: NA
length: 14
CDR3: CASRYRGMNTEAFF

V: TRBV19
size: NA
length: 16
CDR3: CASTARGTSGRYEQFF

V: TRBV10-1
size: NA
length: 13
CDR3: CASSRTGDSGYTF

V: TRBV6-1
size: NA
length: 14
CDR3: CASSGGTGSYEQYF

V: TRBV7-2
size: NA
length: 12
CDR3: CASSLDRIEQYF

V: TRBV28
size: NA
length: 17
CDR3: CASSLWPSGSSYNEQFF

V: TRBV6-5
size: NA
length: 16
CDR3: CASSYSYGGPNEKLFF